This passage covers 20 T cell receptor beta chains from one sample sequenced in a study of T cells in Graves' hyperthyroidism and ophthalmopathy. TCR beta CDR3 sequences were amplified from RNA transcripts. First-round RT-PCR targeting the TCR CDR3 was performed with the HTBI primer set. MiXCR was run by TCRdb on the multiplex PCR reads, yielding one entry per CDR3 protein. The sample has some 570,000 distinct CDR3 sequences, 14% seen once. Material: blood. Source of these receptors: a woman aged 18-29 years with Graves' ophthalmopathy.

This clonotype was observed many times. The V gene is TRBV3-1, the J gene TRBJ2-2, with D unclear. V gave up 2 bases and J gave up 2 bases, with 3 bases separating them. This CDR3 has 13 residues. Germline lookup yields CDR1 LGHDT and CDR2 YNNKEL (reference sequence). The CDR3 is CASSQTNTGELFF. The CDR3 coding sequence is TGTGCCAGCAGCCAAACCAACACCGGGGAGCTGTTTTTT.

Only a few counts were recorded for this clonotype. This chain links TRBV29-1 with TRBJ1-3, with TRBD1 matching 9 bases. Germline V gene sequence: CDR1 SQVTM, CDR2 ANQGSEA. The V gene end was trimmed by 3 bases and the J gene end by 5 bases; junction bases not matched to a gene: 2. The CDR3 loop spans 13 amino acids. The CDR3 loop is CSVDGTGRNTIYF. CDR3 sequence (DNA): TGCAGCGTTGATGGGACAGGGCGAAACACCATATATTTT.

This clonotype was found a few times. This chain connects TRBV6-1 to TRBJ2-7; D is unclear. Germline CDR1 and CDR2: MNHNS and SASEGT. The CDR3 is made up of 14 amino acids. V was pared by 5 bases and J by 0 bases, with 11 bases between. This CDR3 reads CASSYNQSSYEQYF. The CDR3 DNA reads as TGTGCCAGCAGTTACAACCAGTCCTCCTACGAGCAGTACTTC.

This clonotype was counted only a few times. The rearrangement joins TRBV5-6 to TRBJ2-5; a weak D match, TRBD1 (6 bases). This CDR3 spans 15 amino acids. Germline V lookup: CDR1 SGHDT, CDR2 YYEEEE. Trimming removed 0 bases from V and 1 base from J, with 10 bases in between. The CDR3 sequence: CASSLGTVRQETQYF. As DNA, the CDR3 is TGTGCCAGCAGCTTGGGGACAGTCCGCCAAGAGACCCAGTACTTC. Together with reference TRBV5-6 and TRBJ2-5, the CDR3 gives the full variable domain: DAGVTQSPTHLIKTRGQQVTLRCSPKSGHDTVSWYQQALGQGPQFIFQYYEEEERQRGNFPDRFSGHQFPNYSSELNVNALLLGDSALYLCASSLGTVRQETQYFGPGTRLLVL.

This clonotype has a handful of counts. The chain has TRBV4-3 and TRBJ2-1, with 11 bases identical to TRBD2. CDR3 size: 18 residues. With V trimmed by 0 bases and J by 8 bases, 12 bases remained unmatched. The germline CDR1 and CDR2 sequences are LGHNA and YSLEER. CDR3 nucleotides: TGCGCCAGCAGCCAAGAGGGGGTAGCGGGAGGGCCAGGGTATGAGCAGTTCTTC. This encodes CASSQEGVAGGPGYEQFF.

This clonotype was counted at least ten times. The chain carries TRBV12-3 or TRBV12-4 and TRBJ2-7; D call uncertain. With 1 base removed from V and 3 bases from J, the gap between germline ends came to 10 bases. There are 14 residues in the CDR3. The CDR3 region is CASSLGGSRYEQYF. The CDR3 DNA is TGTGCCAGCAGTTTAGGGGGTTCCCGCTACGAGCAGTACTTC.

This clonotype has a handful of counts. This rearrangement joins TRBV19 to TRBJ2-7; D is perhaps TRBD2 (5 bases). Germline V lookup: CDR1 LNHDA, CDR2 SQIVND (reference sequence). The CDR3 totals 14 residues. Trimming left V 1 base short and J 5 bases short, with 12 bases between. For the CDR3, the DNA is TGTGCCAGTAGTATAGGGTGGGCTAGCCACGAGCAGTACTTC. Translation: CASSIGWASHEQYF.

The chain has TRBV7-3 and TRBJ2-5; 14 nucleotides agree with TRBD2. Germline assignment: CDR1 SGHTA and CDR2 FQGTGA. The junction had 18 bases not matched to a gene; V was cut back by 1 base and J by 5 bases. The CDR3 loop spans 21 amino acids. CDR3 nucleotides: TGTGCCAGCAGCTTAAGACCACCGGGACTAGCGGGAGTCCCTTGGCAGGAGACCCAGTACTTC. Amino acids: CASSLRPPGLAGVPWQETQYF.

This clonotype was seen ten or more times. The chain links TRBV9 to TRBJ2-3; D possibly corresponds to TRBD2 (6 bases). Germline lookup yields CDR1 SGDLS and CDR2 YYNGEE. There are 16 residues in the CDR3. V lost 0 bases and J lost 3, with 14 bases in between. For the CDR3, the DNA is TGTGCCAGCAGCGTAGGGCTAGCGTCGTGGACAGATACGCAGTATTTT. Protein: CASSVGLASWTDTQYF.

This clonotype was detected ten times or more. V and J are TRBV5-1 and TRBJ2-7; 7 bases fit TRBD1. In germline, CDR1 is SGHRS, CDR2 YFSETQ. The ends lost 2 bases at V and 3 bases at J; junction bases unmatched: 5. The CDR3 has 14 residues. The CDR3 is CASSFRQGYYEQYF. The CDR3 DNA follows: TGCGCCAGCAGCTTCCGACAGGGCTACTACGAGCAGTACTTC.

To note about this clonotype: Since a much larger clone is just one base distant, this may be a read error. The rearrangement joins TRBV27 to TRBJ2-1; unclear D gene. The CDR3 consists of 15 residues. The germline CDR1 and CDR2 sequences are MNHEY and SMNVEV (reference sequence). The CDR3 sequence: CASSPLGFEYNEQSF. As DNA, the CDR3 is TGTGCCAGCAGCCCCCTCGGGTTCGAATACAATGAGCAGTCCTTC.

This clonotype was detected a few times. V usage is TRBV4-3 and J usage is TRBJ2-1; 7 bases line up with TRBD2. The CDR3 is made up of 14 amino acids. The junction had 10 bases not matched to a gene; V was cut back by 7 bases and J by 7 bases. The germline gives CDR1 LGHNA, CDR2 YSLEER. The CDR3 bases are TGCGCCAGCAAGATGGGAGGGCCGGGGAATGAGCAGTTCTTC. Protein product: CASKMGGPGNEQFF.

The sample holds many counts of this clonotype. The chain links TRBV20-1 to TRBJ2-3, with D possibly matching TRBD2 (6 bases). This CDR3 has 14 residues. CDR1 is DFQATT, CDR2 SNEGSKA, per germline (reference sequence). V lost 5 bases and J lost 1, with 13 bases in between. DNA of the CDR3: TGCAGTGCTCGACTAGGGGATGGCACAGATACGCAGTATTTT. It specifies CSARLGDGTDTQYF.

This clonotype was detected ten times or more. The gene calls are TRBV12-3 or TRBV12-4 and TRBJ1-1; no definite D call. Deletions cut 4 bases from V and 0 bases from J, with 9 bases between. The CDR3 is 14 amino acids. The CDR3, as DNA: TGTGCCAGCAGTTCTCTTGGCCTGAACACTGAAGCTTTCTTT. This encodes CASSSLGLNTEAFF.

In DNA form, the CDR3 reads TGTGCCAGCAGCTCCGCTAACAGGGGGTGGTATGGCTACACCTTC. As protein: CASSSANRGWYGYTF. The chain carries TRBV13 and TRBJ1-2; TRBD1 aligns across 8 bases. Trimming cost V 4 bases and J 5 bases; bases outside gene matches: 9. CDR1 and CDR2 (germline): PRHDT, FYEKMQ (reference sequence). This CDR3 comprises 15 residues. The variable domain in full, with the rest retrieved from reference TRBV13 and TRBJ1-2, is AAGVIQSPRHLIKEKRETATLKCYPIPRHDTVYWYQQGPGQDPQFLISFYEKMQSDKGSIPDRFSAQQFSDYHSELNMSSLELGDSALYFCASSSANRGWYGYTFGSGTRLTVV.

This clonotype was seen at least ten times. Here the CDR3 DNA reads TGCGCCAGCAGTACAGAGTCCCCTCGAAGAGACGAGCAGTACTTC. Translating it yields CASSTESPRRDEQYF. The chain links TRBV5-1 to TRBJ2-7; D is ambiguous. The germline CDR1 and CDR2 sequences are SGHRS and YFSETQ. The CDR3 loop spans 15 amino acids. V lost 5 bases and J 5 bases, leaving 20 bases between the germline ends.

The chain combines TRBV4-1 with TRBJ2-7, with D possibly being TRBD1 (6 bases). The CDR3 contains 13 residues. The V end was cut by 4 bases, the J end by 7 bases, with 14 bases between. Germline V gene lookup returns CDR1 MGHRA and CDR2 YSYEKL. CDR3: CASSRAGVEEQYF. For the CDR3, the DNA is TGCGCCAGCAGCCGCGCAGGGGTAGAAGAGCAGTACTTC.

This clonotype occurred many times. The DNA of the CDR3 is TGTGCCAGCAGCCTGACGACAGGGTTGGAGCGCACAGATACGCAGTATTTT. This encodes CASSLTTGLERTDTQYF. The rearrangement links TRBV3-2 to TRBJ2-3; the table gives TRBD1 as D, unverified against the DNA. TRBV3-2 is deemed a pseudogene. The CDR3 is 17 amino acids.

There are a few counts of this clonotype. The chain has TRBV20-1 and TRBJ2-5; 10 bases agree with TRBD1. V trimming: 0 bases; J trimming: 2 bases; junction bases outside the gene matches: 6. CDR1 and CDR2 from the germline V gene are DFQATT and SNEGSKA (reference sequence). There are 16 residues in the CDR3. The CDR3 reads CSARDRDRGWQETQYF. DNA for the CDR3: TGCAGTGCTAGAGATCGGGACAGGGGATGGCAAGAGACCCAGTACTTC.

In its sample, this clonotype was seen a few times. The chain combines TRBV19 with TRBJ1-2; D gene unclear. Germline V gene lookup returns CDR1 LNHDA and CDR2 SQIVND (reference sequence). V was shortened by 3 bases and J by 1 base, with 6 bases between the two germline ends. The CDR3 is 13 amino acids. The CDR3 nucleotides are TGTGCCAGTAGTATGGGCGTTAACTATGGCTACACCTTC. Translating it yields CASSMGVNYGYTF.